One sample yielded the 2 T cell receptor beta chains listed below, sequenced in a study of blood T cell repertoires in COVID-19. Profiling relied on immunoSEQ multiplex PCR, and the TCRdb table lists in-frame clones only, not all of them. The data show about 240,000 clones, around 89% seen once. Sequencing was performed on PBMCs or T cells enriched from blood (not recorded which). These receptors were collected from a middle-aged man who had recovered from COVID-19.

On this clone: Germline is not matched at one junction end, which may reflect a read error. This chain joins TRBV2 and TRBJ1-5; D is unresolved. CDR1 SNHLY and CDR2 FYNNEI come from the germline V gene. CDR3 length equals 13 residues. CDR3 sequence: CASSDGSNRPQHF. The DNA for the CDR3 is TGTGCCAGCAGCGATGGGAGCAATCGGCCCCAGCATTTT.

The chain is built from TRBV7-3 and TRBJ1-1; unclear D gene. This CDR3 spans 15 amino acids. Looked up from germline, CDR1 is SGHTA and CDR2 is FQGTGA. With 0 bases removed from V and 2 bases from J, the gap between germline ends came to 10 bases. The CDR3 reads CASSLTPLTNTEAFF. The CDR3, as DNA: TGTGCCAGCAGCTTAACTCCCCTGACTAACACTGAAGCTTTCTTT.